This TCR beta chain was observed in a study of cytomegalovirus exposure and HLA in healthy donors. Study-wide background: According to later analysis, the same platform produced the roughly 120 validation and 600 to 800 first-cohort repertoires. General study results and limits: CMV antigen specificity of three CMV-associated chains was confirmed in vitro.

Generated by immunoSEQ multiplex PCR, the TCRdb table keeps only in-frame clones and is missing some. The profile shows tens of thousands of clones, roughly 93% of them singletons. On this clone itself: Its target is unknown.

Germline V lookup: CDR1 LNHDA, CDR2 SQIVND (reference sequence). The CDR3 runs 15 residues. V was pared by 3 bases and J by 0 bases, with 9 bases between. This chain uses TRBV19 with TRBJ1-5; D remains ambiguous. The specimen sequenced was PBMCs. The sequence came from a young woman in good health and CMV-seronegative. DNA of the CDR3: TGTGCCAGTAGTATTGTCGACTATAGCAATCAGCCCCAGCATTTT. Protein: CASSIVDYSNQPQHF.